This paragraph covers one T cell receptor beta chain sequence. Its antigen is not known. This sample was taken from a study of T cells in Graves' hyperthyroidism and ophthalmopathy. General study results and limits: Using 13 V-J features, a model discriminated ophthalmopathy from stable hyperthyroidism. Ophthalmopathy got predicted by the model a median approximately six months before its onset. Blood also contained most expanded thyroid clonotypes above 0.001.

The V gene's germline CDR1 is SNHLY and CDR2 FYNNEI. V was pared by 8 bases and J by 10 bases, with 6 bases of the junction left unmatched. The CDR3 is 13 residues long. Researchers barred patients who had uncontrolled infection, other autoimmune disease, pregnancy or lactation. Authors of the study amplified TCR beta CDR3 regions from RNA transcripts. The primer set for the first-round RT-PCR of the TCR CDR3 was HTBI. One entry per CDR3 protein results from TCRdb running MiXCR on the multiplex PCR reads. The table shows over 650,000 distinct CDR3 sequences, with less than 45% occurring only once. The receptor was isolated from an adult man with Graves' disease, either hyperthyroidism or ophthalmopathy (not recorded which). Sequencing was performed on peripheral blood or thyroid tissue (not recorded which). The V and J genes are TRBV2 and TRBJ1-6; 9 positions agree with TRBD1. The CDR3 sequence is CASLQGAGSPLHF. The CDR3 DNA reads TGTGCCAGCTTACAGGGGGCTGGGTCACCCCTCCACTTT. Using reference TRBV2 and TRBJ1-6 for the parts outside the CDR3, the full variable domain is EPEVTQTPSHQVTQMGQEVILRCVPISNHLYFYWYRQILGQKVEFLVSFYNNEISEKSEIFDDQFSVERPDGSNFTLKIRSTKLEDSAMYFCASLQGAGSPLHFGNGTRLTVT.